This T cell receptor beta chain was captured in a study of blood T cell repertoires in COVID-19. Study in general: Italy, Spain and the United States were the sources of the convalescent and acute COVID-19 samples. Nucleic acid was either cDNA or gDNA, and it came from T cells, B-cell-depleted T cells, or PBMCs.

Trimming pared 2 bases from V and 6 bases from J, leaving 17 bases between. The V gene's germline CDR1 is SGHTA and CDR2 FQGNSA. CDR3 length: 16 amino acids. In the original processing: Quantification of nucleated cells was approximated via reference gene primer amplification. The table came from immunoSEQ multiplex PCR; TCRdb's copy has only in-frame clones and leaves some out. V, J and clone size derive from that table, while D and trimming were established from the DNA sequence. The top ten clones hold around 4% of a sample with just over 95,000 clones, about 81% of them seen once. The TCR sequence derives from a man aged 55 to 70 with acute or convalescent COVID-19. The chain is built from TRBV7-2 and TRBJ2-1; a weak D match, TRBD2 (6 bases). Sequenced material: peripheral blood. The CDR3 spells CASSLQWRDEGNEQFF. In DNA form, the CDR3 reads TGTGCCAGCAGCTTACAATGGCGGGACGAAGGCAATGAGCAGTTCTTC.